One sample yielded the 32 T cell receptor beta chains listed below, sequenced in a study of CD8+ T cells in alopecia areata. Following extraction, RNA underwent reverse transcription to cDNA, which served as the sequencing template. This table comes from immunoSEQ multiplex PCR, and its TCRdb copy is limited to in-frame clones, with some not included. The table includes more than 200,000 clones, roughly two thirds detected once. This specimen was CD4+ T cells sorted from blood, taken at week 0. The receptors were gathered from a human donor with alopecia areata.

CDR3 sequence (DNA): TGTGCCAGCAGCCAACCCCTAGCGGGGTCGGAGACCCAGTACTTC. This codes for CASSQPLAGSETQYF. This chain connects TRBV4-2 to TRBJ2-5, with 9 bases aligning to TRBD2. The germline V gene encodes CDR1 LGHNA and CDR2 YNFKEQ. V gave up 2 bases and J gave up 5 bases; unmatched junction bases: 6. This CDR3 has 15 residues.

This sequence joins TRBV29-1 and TRBJ2-5, with D possibly TRBD2 on 7 matching bases. Germline loops: CDR1 SQVTM, CDR2 ANQGSEA. The CDR3 is 14 amino acids. V was cut by 8 bases and J by 4 bases, with 20 bases left in between. The CDR3 region is CSWRRGGVGETQYF. CDR3 nucleotide sequence: TGCAGCTGGCGAAGGGGGGGTGTGGGAGAGACCCAGTACTTC.

This chain uses TRBV7-2 with TRBJ1-2; D possibly corresponds to TRBD1 (6 bases). Trimming removed 5 bases at V and 6 bases at J, with 19 bases between. This CDR3 has 15 amino acids. Germline loops: CDR1 SGHTA, CDR2 FQGNSA. The CDR3 nucleotides read TGTGCCAGCAGCCGGGGGGCAGCCTCCGAGGATGGCTACACCTTC. The encoded protein is CASSRGAASEDGYTF. Supplemented by reference TRBV7-2 and TRBJ1-2, the full variable domain reads GAGVSQSPSNKVTEKGKDVELRCDPISGHTALYWYRQSLGQGLEFLIYFQGNSAPDKSGLPSDRFSAERTGGSVSTLTIQRTQQEDSAVYLCASSRGAASEDGYTFGSGTRLTVV.

This clone occurred a few times. This chain links TRBV29-1 with TRBJ1-1, with 7 bases matching TRBD1. Trimming took 7 bases from V and 0 from J; bases not matched to a gene: 5. This CDR3 is built from 13 residues. The germline V gene has CDR1 SQVTM and CDR2 ANQGSEA. CDR3 nucleotides: TGCAGCGGTGCGACAGGGATGAACACTGAAGCTTTCTTT. Translation: CSGATGMNTEAFF.

The genes are TRBV30 and TRBJ2-1; D is possibly TRBD2 (6 bases). The V gene's germline CDR1 is GTSNPN and CDR2 SVGIG (reference sequence). The V end lost 0 bases, the J end lost 7 bases, and 19 bases lay between the germline ends. This CDR3 comprises 16 residues. The CDR3 DNA reads as TGTGCCTGGAGTGTACATCCGGTGGGGGGTAGGAATGAGCAGTTCTTC. This translates into CAWSVHPVGGRNEQFF.

This clone was found many times. The rearrangement links TRBV7-2 to TRBJ1-2, with D perhaps TRBD1 (5 bases). CDR3 length: 13 residues. Germline V gene lookup returns CDR1 SGHTA and CDR2 FQGNSA. Trimming left V 5 bases short and J 10 bases short, with 17 bases between. The CDR3 region is CASSPGPPRDYTF. The CDR3 DNA reads as TGTGCCAGCAGCCCGGGACCGCCCAGGGACTACACCTTC.

The CDR3 nucleotides are TGTGCCAGCACCGACTCGGGTTCCTATAATTCACCCCTCCACTTT. Translated: CASTDSGSYNSPLHF. This rearrangement joins TRBV2 to TRBJ1-6; D remains ambiguous. Germline values: CDR1 SNHLY, CDR2 FYNNEI. Between the trimmed V and J ends, which lost 7 bases and 1 base, there was a span of 11 bases. The CDR3 is made up of 15 amino acids.

The chain links TRBV30 to TRBJ2-7; TRBD2 agrees at 7 bases. Trimming took 0 bases from V and 6 from J; bases not matched to a gene: 8. CDR3 length equals 14 residues. Germline lookup yields CDR1 GTSNPN and CDR2 SVGIG (reference sequence). The CDR3 region is CAWSVQGRGTEQYF. The CDR3 nucleotides are TGTGCCTGGAGTGTACAAGGGCGGGGGACCGAGCAGTACTTC.

This chain joins TRBV2 and TRBJ2-2, with D uncertain. Germline lookup yields CDR1 SNHLY and CDR2 FYNNEI. Between the trimmed V and J ends, which lost 5 bases and 4 bases, there was a span of 11 bases. The CDR3 totals 14 residues. The CDR3 DNA sequence: TGTGCCAGCAGTCCTAGATCGGTCACCGGGGAGCTGTTTTTT. Encoded protein: CASSPRSVTGELFF.

The chain employs TRBV10-3 and TRBJ2-1; TRBD1 matches at 9 bases. V shed 6 bases and J 8 bases; nucleotides not matched to a gene: 5. The V gene's germline CDR1 is ENHRY and CDR2 SYGVKD. This CDR3 has 13 amino acids. CDR3 residues: CAISQDRGDEQFF. Written as DNA, the CDR3 is TGTGCCATCAGCCAAGACAGGGGGGATGAGCAGTTCTTC.

The chain couples TRBV6-5 to TRBJ2-2; no firm D call. Germline V gene data show CDR1 as MNHEY and CDR2 as SVGAGI. Trimming took off 0 bases at V and 6 bases at J, with 5 bases between the two ends. This CDR3 comprises 13 residues. The CDR3 reads CASSYSASGELFF. CDR3 in DNA: TGTGCCAGCAGTTACTCAGCGTCCGGGGAGCTGTTTTTT.

Concerning this clone itself: Other DNA sequences from this sample encode an identical CDR3 as well. The genes are TRBV7-2 and TRBJ1-2; D gene unclear. This CDR3 is 13 amino acids long. The ends were cut back, 6 bases at V and 5 bases at J, with 13 bases in the middle. The germline gives CDR1 SGHTA, CDR2 FQGNSA. DNA of the CDR3: TGTGCCAGCAGTCCCCCTGGGAGTTATGGCTACACCTTC. It translates to CASSPPGSYGYTF.

The chain uses TRBV10-3 and TRBJ2-1; D gene unclear. Trimming cost V 4 bases and J 5 bases, with 9 bases left between them. The germline V gene has CDR1 ENHRY and CDR2 SYGVKD. This CDR3 spans 13 amino acids. DNA of the CDR3: TGTGCCATCAGTGTGGGCCGGGACAATGAGCAGTTCTTC. It yields the protein CAISVGRDNEQFF.

The chain couples TRBV29-1 to TRBJ2-3; D remains ambiguous. The CDR3 has 11 amino acids. The V gene lost 5 bases and the J gene lost 0 bases, with 3 bases spanning the gap. Germline V gene sequence: CDR1 SQVTM, CDR2 ANQGSEA. As DNA, the CDR3 is TGCAGCGTTAAAAGCACAGATACGCAGTATTTT. The encoded protein is CSVKSTDTQYF.

The chain carries TRBV5-1 and TRBJ2-2; D is uncertain. This CDR3 is built from 12 residues. CDR1 and CDR2 from the germline V gene are SGHRS and YFSETQ. The V and J ends lost 0 bases and 5 bases respectively, with 2 bases between them. The CDR3 bases are TGCGCCAGCAGCTTGGAGACCGGGGAGCTGTTTTTT. Amino acids: CASSLETGELFF. The full variable domain, in which reference TRBV5-1 and TRBJ2-2 provide the parts outside the CDR3, is KAGVTQTPRYLIKTRGQQVTLSCSPISGHRSVSWYQQTPGQGLQFLFEYFSETQRNKGNFPGRFSGRQFSNSRSEMNVSTLELGDSALYLCASSLETGELFFGEGSRLTVL.

This rearrangement joins TRBV27 to TRBJ2-7; 10 nucleotides line up with TRBD1. V lost 6 bases to trimming and J lost 5 bases; unmatched junction nucleotides: 13. The CDR3 covers 16 residues. The germline gives CDR1 MNHEY, CDR2 SMNVEV (reference sequence). The CDR3 DNA is TGTGCCAGCAGCGTAGCAACGGGACAGGGGTTTGACGAGCAGTACTTC. Its translation is CASSVATGQGFDEQYF.

The chain recombines TRBV6-5 with TRBJ1-5; D uncertain. Germline lookup yields CDR1 MNHEY and CDR2 SVGAGI. The CDR3 runs to 14 residues. V lost 2 bases to trimming and J lost 6 bases, with 11 bases between them. The CDR3 sequence: CASSYLGEAQPQHF. As DNA, the CDR3 is TGTGCCAGCAGTTACCTCGGGGAGGCTCAGCCCCAGCATTTT.

The rearrangement uses TRBV18 and TRBJ1-2, with TRBD1 matching over 11 bases. Per germline, CDR1 KGHSH and CDR2 LQKENI. Germline trimming cut 6 bases from V and 5 bases from J; bases unmatched to any gene: 14. This CDR3 spans 17 amino acids. The CDR3 protein is CASSAAGQGATTYGYTF. The CDR3 DNA reads as TGTGCCAGCTCCGCCGCTGGACAGGGGGCGACCACTTATGGCTACACCTTC.

The genes are TRBV14 and TRBJ1-6; no firm D call. The CDR3 totals 13 residues. Germline CDR1 and CDR2: SGHDN and FVKESK. The V end was cut by 3 bases, the J end by 8 bases, with 8 bases between. DNA of the CDR3: TGTGCCAGCAGCCAGAGGAGGGATTCACCCCTCCACTTT. Residues: CASSQRRDSPLHF. The complete variable domain, with remaining parts taken from reference TRBV14 and TRBJ1-6, reads EAGVTQFPSHSVIEKGQTVTLRCDPISGHDNLYWYRRVMGKEIKFLLHFVKESKQDESGMPNNRFLAERTGGTYSTLKVQPAELEDSGVYFCASSQRRDSPLHFGNGTRLTVT.

V usage is TRBV13 and J usage is TRBJ2-5, with 15 bases that match TRBD2. In germline, CDR1 is PRHDT, CDR2 FYEKMQ (reference sequence). The CDR3 consists of 17 residues. Trimming cost V 5 bases and J 3 bases; bases outside gene matches: 7. The CDR3 DNA sequence: TGTGCCAGCAGCAACGGACTAGCGGGGGGGACTGAAGAGACCCAGTACTTC. Translated: CASSNGLAGGTEETQYF.

J is TRBJ1-3 and V is TRBV9, with a tentative D call TRBD1 (5 bases). The CDR3 contains 15 residues. Trimming shortened V by 2 bases and J by 0 bases, and 9 bases separated the two germline ends. Germline-derived CDR1 and CDR2 are SGDLS and YYNGEE. The CDR3 here is CASSVGRGSGNTIYF. In nucleotides, the CDR3 is TGTGCCAGCAGCGTTGGTAGGGGCTCTGGAAACACCATATATTTT.

The rearrangement links TRBV4-3 to TRBJ1-1; 8 bases are shared with TRBD1. Germline V gives CDR1 LGHNA, CDR2 YSLEER. The CDR3 runs to 17 residues. The V and J ends lost 0 bases and 4 bases, in that order; junction bases with no gene match: 10. The CDR3 sequence is CASSQDLRTGQSTEAFF. The CDR3 DNA reads TGCGCCAGCAGCCAAGACCTCCGGACAGGGCAGTCCACTGAAGCTTTCTTT.

In regard to this clone: A read error may produce the germline difference seen at one junction end. V gene TRBV7-7 combines with J gene TRBJ2-5; D unclear. Germline V gene sequence: CDR1 SSHAT, CDR2 FNYEAQ (reference sequence). The CDR3 is 17 amino acids. CDR3 bases: TGTGCTAGCAGCTTACGTTCGGTGGCGGCCCCGCAAGAGACCCAGTACTTC. Protein product: CASSLRSVAAPQETQYF.

The rearrangement uses TRBV5-1 and TRBJ2-3, with D maybe TRBD1 (6 bases). CDR1 is SGHRS, CDR2 YFSETQ, per germline. The CDR3 has 14 residues. V lost 4 bases and J lost 2, with 11 bases in between. The CDR3 here is CASSPDSSTDTQYF. The DNA for the CDR3 is TGCGCCAGCAGCCCGGACAGCTCCACAGATACGCAGTATTTT.

The chain has TRBV7-2 and TRBJ2-3, with TRBD2 matching over 8 bases. J lost 6 bases, V lost 5 bases, and 7 bases had no gene match. Germline values: CDR1 SGHTA, CDR2 FQGNSA. The CDR3 contains 14 residues. CDR3 coding DNA: TGTGCCAGCAGCCCTTCTAGCGGGTTGGATACGCAGTATTTT. Encoded protein: CASSPSSGLDTQYF.

J is TRBJ2-2 and V is TRBV5-1; TRBD1 matches at 9 bases. The CDR3 runs 16 residues. Unmatched junction bases numbered 4, after V lost 4 bases and J lost 0 bases. Germline lookup yields CDR1 SGHRS and CDR2 YFSETQ. CDR3 sequence (DNA): TGCGCCAGCAGCGTGGGGACAGGGACGAACACCGGGGAGCTGTTTTTT. This encodes CASSVGTGTNTGELFF. Full variable domain (rest looked up from reference TRBV5-1 and TRBJ2-2): KAGVTQTPRYLIKTRGQQVTLSCSPISGHRSVSWYQQTPGQGLQFLFEYFSETQRNKGNFPGRFSGRQFSNSRSEMNVSTLELGDSALYLCASSVGTGTNTGELFFGEGSRLTVL.

This sequence joins TRBV7-2 and TRBJ2-1, with TRBD1 matching over 7 bases. In germline, CDR1 is SGHTA, CDR2 FQGNSA. The CDR3 consists of 13 residues. V lost 1 base and J lost 14; bases outside the gene matches: 8. CDR3 bases: TGTGCCAGCAGCTTAGTTTCCGCAGGACAGGAGTTCTTC. The encoded protein is CASSLVSAGQEFF.

This clone has only a few counts. V and J are TRBV6-6 and TRBJ1-1; D is ambiguous. CDR1 MNHNY and CDR2 SVGAGI come from the germline V gene (reference sequence). Trimming took off 4 bases at V and 4 bases at J, with 10 bases between the two ends. The CDR3 extends over 13 amino acids. DNA of the CDR3: TGTGCCAGCAGTTTCGCCCCTAGCACTGAAGCTTTCTTT. Protein product: CASSFAPSTEAFF.

The rearrangement joins TRBV29-1 to TRBJ1-2; 8 nucleotides align to TRBD1. The CDR3 spans 12 residues. Germline assignment: CDR1 SQVTM and CDR2 ANQGSEA. Losses at the gene ends were 8 bases for V and 2 bases for J; bases not matched to a gene: 4. DNA of the CDR3: TGCAGCTCGGGACAGGAGAACTATGGCTACACCTTC. It codes for CSSGQENYGYTF.

This rearrangement joins TRBV29-1 to TRBJ1-5; 7 nucleotides line up with TRBD1. Germline loops: CDR1 SQVTM, CDR2 ANQGSEA. The ends lost 2 bases at V and 7 bases at J; junction bases unmatched: 2. The CDR3 consists of 12 residues. The CDR3 region is CSVEQGGQPQHF. The DNA of the CDR3 is TGCAGCGTTGAACAGGGGGGACAGCCCCAGCATTTT.

The chain joins TRBV27 to TRBJ2-7, with D maybe TRBD1 (5 bases). This CDR3 has 14 residues. Trimming shortened V by 0 bases and J by 3 bases, and 9 bases separated the two germline ends. Germline values: CDR1 MNHEY, CDR2 SMNVEV (reference sequence). CDR3 nucleotides: TGTGCCAGCAGTTTATCTCGGCAGGGCTACGAGCAGTACTTC. As protein: CASSLSRQGYEQYF.

The V gene is TRBV6-5, the J gene TRBJ2-2; no clear D. Germline V CDR1 and CDR2: MNHEY, SVGAGI. The CDR3 is made up of 13 amino acids. V dropped 4 bases and J dropped 5 bases, with 8 bases sitting between them. CDR3 in amino acids: CASSLQKTGELFF. The DNA of the CDR3 is TGTGCCAGCAGTTTACAGAAGACCGGGGAGCTGTTTTTT.